This is a list of T cell receptor beta chains from one sample in a study of human T cells and chemical hapten exposure. TCRdb passed the 5' RACE reads through MiXCR, listing each CDR3 protein once. The sample contains roughly 120,000 distinct CDR3 sequences, roughly 18% of which appear only once. The receptors originated from a human donor in good health. The CDR3 runs from the conserved cysteine through the conserved F or W.

v_gene	j_gene	CDR3aa
TRBV1	TRBJ2-5	CTSSQGRGQGGETQYF
TRBV9	TRBJ2-1	CASSVVGKYNEQFF
TRBV4-1	TRBJ2-7	CASSQDGTSGMLTYEQYF
TRBV6-1	TRBJ1-2	CASSESNYGYTF
TRBV3-1	TRBJ2-2	CASSPWTGEMNTGELFF
TRBV29-1	TRBJ1-2	CSVEAAPGYGYTF
TRBV28	TRBJ2-1	CASTPRVRNLNNEQFF
TRBV28	TRBJ1-4	CASTPIGIGGGNEKLFF
TRBV5-1	TRBJ2-3	CASSLTGGTQYF
TRBV10-2	TRBJ1-6	CASSGGRASNSPLHF
TRBV12-3/TRBV12-4	TRBJ1-1	CASSLGGQGREYTEAFF
TRBV3-1	TRBJ2-7	CASSPKHAAGYEQYF
TRBV11-2	TRBJ1-5	CASSPDRYQPQHF
TRBV24-1	TRBJ1-5	CATSDLFDSSPQHF
TRBV5-1	TRBJ2-3	CASSRGSSGTDTQYF
TRBV6-1	TRBJ2-2	CASNPLAGGPGTGELFF
TRBV11-2	TRBJ1-1	CASSPRTVMNTEAFF
TRBV20-1	TRBJ2-7	CSAKRDGEGWNYEQYF
TRBV10-1	TRBJ2-5	CASSRLAGDWTETQYF
TRBV3-1	TRBJ2-7	CASSTAVSYEQYF
TRBV18	TRBJ2-5	CASSSTTGKGETQYF
TRBV7-6	TRBJ1-1	CASSLEGLNTEAFF
TRBV7-3	TRBJ2-3	CASSQQGASEDTQYF
TRBV20-1	TRBJ2-3	CSARDRLVNTQYF
TRBV4-1	TRBJ1-6	CASSQVPGGNSPLHF
TRBV5-1	TRBJ2-5	CASSSPGIQETQYF
TRBV24-1	TRBJ2-3	CATAITDTQYF
TRBV28	TRBJ1-6	CASSLNPGQTNSPLHF
TRBV9	TRBJ2-1	CASSGGGDYYNEQFF
TRBV11-2	TRBJ2-3	CASSLTSTSGSSTDTQYF
TRBV5-1	TRBJ2-5	CASSSYGEETQYF
TRBV28	TRBJ2-5	CASSWESGSRVETQYF
TRBV5-1	TRBJ2-6	CASSLQGTAGANVLTF
TRBV3-1	TRBJ1-1	CASSQFGMNTEAFF
TRBV27	TRBJ1-5	CASSNRVGEPQHF
TRBV7-9	TRBJ1-1	CASSLFPKNTEAFF
TRBV7-9	TRBJ2-1	CASITRGDRAGNEQFF
TRBV28	TRBJ2-7	CASSRTGKSYEQYF
TRBV10-3	TRBJ2-3	CAIRPDSLLAGGRDTQYF
TRBV2	TRBJ2-7	CATNRDGLYEQYF
TRBV30	TRBJ2-7	CAWSALSTGGYEQYF
TRBV4-1	TRBJ2-1	CASSPSNLGEQFF
TRBV25-1	TRBJ2-7	CAFLGDEQYF
TRBV10-3	TRBJ1-5	CAISESGGNQPQHF
TRBV6-2/TRBV6-3	TRBJ2-3	CASSSSLTSGRTDTQYF
TRBV7-9	TRBJ2-1	CASSFTSGSNEQFF
TRBV28	TRBJ2-7	CASSYISLPEQYF
TRBV20-1	TRBJ1-1	CSATSPWGSEAFF
TRBV5-1	TRBJ2-5	CASSLAGTSMQTQYF
TRBV19	TRBJ1-5	CASSPGQWYNQPQHF
TRBV19	TRBJ1-3	CASSITGQVISGNTIYF
TRBV11-2	TRBJ2-7	CASSSQGFSYEQYF
TRBV28	TRBJ2-1	CASRPPGRLAAYNEQFF
TRBV12-3/TRBV12-4	TRBJ2-4	CASSGTSGPLAKNIQYF
TRBV5-5	TRBJ2-7	CASSLPGLARAYEQYF